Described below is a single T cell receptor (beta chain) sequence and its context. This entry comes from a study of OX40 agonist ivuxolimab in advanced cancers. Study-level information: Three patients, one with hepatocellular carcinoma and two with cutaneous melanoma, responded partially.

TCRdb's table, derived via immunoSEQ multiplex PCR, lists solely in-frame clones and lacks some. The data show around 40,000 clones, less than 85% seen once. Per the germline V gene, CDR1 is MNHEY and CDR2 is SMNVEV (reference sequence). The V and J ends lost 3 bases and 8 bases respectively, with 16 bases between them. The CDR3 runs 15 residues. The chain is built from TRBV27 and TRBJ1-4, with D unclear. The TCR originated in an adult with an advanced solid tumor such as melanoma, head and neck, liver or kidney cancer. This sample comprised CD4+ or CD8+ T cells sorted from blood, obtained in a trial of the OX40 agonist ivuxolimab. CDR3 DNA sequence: TGTGCCAGCAGTTTCCATACTGGTCGTCAAGAAAAACTGTTTTTT. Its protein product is CASSFHTGRQEKLFF.